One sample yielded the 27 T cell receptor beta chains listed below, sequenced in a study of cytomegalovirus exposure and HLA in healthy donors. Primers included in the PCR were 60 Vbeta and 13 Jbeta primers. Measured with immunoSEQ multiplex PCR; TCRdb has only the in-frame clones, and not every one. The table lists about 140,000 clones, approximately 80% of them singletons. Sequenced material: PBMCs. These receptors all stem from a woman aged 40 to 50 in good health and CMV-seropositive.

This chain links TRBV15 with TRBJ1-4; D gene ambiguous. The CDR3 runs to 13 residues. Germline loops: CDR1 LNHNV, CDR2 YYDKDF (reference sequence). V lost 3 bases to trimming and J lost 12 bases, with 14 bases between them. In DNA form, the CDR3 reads TGTGCCACCAGCAGGGGGAGGGAGAGTGAACTGTTTTTT. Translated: CATSRGRESELFF.

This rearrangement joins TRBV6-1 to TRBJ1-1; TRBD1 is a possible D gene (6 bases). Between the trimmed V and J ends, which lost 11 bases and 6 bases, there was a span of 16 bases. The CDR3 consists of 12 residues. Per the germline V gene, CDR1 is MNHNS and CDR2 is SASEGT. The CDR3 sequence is CASRGPWAEAFF. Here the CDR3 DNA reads TGTGCCTCCAGGGGACCGTGGGCTGAAGCTTTCTTT.

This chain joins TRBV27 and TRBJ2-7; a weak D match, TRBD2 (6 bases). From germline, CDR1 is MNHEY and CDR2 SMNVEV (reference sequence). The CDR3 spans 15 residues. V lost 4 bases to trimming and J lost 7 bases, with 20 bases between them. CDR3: CASSSLAPPYKEQYF. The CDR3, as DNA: TGTGCCAGCAGTTCACTAGCCCCACCCTATAAGGAGCAGTACTTC.

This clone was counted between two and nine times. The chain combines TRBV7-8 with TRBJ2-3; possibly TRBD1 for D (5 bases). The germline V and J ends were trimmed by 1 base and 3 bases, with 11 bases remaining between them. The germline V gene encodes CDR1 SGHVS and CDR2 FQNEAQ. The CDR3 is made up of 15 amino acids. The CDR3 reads CASSLGGDRTDTQYF. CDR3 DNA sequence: TGTGCCAGCAGCTTAGGGGGTGACAGAACAGATACGCAGTATTTT.

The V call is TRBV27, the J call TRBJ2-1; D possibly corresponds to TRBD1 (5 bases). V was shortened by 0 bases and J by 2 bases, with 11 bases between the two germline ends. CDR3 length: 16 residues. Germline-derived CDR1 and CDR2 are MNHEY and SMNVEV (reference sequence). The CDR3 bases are TGTGCCAGCAGTTTATCGCACCAGGGCCCCTACAATGAGCAGTTCTTC. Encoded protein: CASSLSHQGPYNEQFF.

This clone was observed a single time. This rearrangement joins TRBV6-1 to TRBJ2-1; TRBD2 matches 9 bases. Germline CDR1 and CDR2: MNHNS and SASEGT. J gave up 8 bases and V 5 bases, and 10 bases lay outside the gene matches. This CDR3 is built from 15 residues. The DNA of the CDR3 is TGTGCCAGCAGTACCGGGACTAGCCTCGGGGATGAGCAGTTCTTC. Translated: CASSTGTSLGDEQFF.

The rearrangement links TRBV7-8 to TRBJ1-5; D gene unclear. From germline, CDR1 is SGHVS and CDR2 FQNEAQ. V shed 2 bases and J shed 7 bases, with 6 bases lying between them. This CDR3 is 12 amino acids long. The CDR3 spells CASSLTYQPQHF. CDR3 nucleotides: TGTGCCAGCAGCTTAACTTACCAGCCCCAGCATTTT.

The DNA of the CDR3 is TGCGCCAGCAGCTCCGGACAGGGCAAAAACATTCAGTACTTC. Translated: CASSSGQGKNIQYF. The chain links TRBV5-1 to TRBJ2-4; 8 nucleotides agree with TRBD1. Germline V lookup: CDR1 SGHRS, CDR2 YFSETQ. V was pared by 3 bases and J by 3 bases, with 2 bases of the junction left unmatched. This CDR3 is built from 14 residues.

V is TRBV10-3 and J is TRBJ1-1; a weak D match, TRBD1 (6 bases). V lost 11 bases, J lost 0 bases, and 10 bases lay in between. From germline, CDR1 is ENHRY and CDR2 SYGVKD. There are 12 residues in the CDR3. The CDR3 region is CAARGMNTEAFF. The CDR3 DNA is TGTGCCGCCAGGGGCATGAACACTGAAGCTTTCTTT.

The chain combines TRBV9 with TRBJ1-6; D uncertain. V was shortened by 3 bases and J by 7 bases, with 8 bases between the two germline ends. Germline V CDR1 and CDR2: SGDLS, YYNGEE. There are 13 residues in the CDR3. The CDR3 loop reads CASSGPGNSPLHF. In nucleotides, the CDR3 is TGTGCCAGCAGCGGTCCAGGAAATTCACCCCTCCACTTT.

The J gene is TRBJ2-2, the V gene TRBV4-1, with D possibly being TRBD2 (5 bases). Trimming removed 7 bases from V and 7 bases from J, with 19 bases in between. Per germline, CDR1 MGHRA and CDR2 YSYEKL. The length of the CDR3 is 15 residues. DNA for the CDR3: TGCGCCAGCAAAGCGGACCGAGGGTTTGGCGGGGAGCTGTTTTTT. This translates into CASKADRGFGGELFF.

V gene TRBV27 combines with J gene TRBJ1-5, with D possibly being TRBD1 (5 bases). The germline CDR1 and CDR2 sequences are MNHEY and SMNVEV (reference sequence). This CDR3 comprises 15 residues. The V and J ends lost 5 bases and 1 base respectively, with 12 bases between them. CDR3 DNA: TGTGCCAGCAGTCGGGGGTTGGTGAGCAATCAGCCCCAGCATTTT. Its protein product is CASSRGLVSNQPQHF.

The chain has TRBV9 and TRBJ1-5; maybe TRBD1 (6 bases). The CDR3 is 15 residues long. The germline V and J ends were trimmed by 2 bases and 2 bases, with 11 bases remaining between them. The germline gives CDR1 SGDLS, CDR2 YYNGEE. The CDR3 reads CASSVGPGGNQPQHF. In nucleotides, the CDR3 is TGTGCCAGCAGCGTGGGGCCAGGGGGCAATCAGCCCCAGCATTTT.

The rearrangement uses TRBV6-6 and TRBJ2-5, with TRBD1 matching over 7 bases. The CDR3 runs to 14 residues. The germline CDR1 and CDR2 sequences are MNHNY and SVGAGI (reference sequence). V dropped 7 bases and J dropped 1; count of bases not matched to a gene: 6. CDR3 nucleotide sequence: TGTGCCAGCAAACAGGGGTGGTCCCAAGAGACCCAGTACTTC. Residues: CASKQGWSQETQYF.

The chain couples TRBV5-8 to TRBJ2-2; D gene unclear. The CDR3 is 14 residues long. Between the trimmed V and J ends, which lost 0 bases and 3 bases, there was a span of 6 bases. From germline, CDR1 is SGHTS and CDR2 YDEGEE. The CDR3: CASSLDPDTGELFF. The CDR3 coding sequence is TGTGCCAGCAGCTTGGATCCGGACACCGGGGAGCTGTTTTTT.

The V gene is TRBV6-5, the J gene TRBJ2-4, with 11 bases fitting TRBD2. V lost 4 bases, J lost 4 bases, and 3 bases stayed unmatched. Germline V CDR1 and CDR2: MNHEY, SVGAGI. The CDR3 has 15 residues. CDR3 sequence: CASSWIAGGKNIQYF. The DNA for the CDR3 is TGTGCCAGCAGTTGGATAGCGGGAGGGAAAAACATTCAGTACTTC.

For the CDR3, the DNA is TGTGCCAGCCGACAGGGGCCAAACACCGGGGAGCTGTTTTTT. Translating gives CASRQGPNTGELFF. The rearrangement uses TRBV27 and TRBJ2-2, with 8 bases matching TRBD1. V trimming: 8 bases; J trimming: 2 bases; junction bases outside the gene matches: 4. Per the germline V gene, CDR1 is MNHEY and CDR2 is SMNVEV (reference sequence). The CDR3 sequence is 14 residues long.

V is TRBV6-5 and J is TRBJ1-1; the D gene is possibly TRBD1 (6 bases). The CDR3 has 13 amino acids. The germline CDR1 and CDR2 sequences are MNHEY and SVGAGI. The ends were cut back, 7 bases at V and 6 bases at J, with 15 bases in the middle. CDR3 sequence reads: CASTVGGGSEAFF. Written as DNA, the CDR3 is TGTGCCAGCACTGTGGGGGGGGGCTCTGAAGCTTTCTTT.

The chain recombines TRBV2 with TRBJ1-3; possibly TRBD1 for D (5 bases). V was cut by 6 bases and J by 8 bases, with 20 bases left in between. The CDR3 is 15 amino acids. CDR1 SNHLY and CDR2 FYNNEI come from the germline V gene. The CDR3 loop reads CASSDLGPTGHTIYF. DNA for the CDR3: TGTGCCAGCAGCGATCTGGGGCCCACCGGGCACACCATATATTTT.

CDR3 sequence (DNA): TGTGCCAGCAGTTTACGGGAGGCGAAAAACGAGCAGTACTTC. It yields the protein CASSLREAKNEQYF. V is TRBV6-5 and J is TRBJ2-7, with TRBD2 identical over 7 bases. After removal of 4 bases from V and 5 bases from J, the junction contained 8 bases not matched to a gene. Germline values: CDR1 MNHEY, CDR2 SVGAGI. This CDR3 is 14 amino acids long.

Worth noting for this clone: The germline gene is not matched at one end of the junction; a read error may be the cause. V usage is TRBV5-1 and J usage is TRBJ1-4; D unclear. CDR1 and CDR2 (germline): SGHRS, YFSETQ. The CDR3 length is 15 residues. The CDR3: CASSFLDAGSEKLFF. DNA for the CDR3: TGTGCCAGCAGCTTCCTAGATGCCGGTAGTGAAAAACTGTTTTTT.

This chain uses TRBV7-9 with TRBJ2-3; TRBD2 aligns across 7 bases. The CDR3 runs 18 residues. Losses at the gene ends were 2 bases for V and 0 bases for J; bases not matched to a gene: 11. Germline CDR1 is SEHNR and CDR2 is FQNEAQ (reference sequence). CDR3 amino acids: CASSLTPSGKASTDTQYF. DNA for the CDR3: TGTGCCAGCAGCTTAACTCCTAGCGGAAAAGCTAGCACAGATACGCAGTATTTT. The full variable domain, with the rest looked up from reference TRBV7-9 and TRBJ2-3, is DTGVSQNPRHKITKRGQNVTFRCDPISEHNRLYWYRQTLGQGPEFLTYFQNEAQLEKSRLLSDRFSAERPKGSFSTLEIQRTEQGDSAMYLCASSLTPSGKASTDTQYFGPGTRLTVL.

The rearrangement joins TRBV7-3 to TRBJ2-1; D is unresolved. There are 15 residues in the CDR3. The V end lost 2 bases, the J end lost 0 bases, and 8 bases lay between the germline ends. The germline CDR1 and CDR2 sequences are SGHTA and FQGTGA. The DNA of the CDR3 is TGTGCCAGCAGCTTACGTACGAGCTCCTACAATGAGCAGTTCTTC. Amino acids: CASSLRTSSYNEQFF.

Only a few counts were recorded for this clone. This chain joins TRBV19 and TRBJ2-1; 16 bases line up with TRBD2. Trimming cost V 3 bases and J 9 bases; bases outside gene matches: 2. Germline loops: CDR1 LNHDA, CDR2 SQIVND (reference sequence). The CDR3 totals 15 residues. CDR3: CASSMGTSGRGEQFF. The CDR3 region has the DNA TGTGCCAGTAGTATGGGGACTAGCGGGAGGGGTGAGCAGTTCTTC. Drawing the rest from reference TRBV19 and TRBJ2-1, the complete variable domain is DGGITQSPKYLFRKEGQNVTLSCEQNLNHDAMYWYRQDPGQGLRLIYYSQIVNDFQKGDIAEGYSVSREKKESFPLTVTSAQKNPTAFYLCASSMGTSGRGEQFFGPGTRLTVL.

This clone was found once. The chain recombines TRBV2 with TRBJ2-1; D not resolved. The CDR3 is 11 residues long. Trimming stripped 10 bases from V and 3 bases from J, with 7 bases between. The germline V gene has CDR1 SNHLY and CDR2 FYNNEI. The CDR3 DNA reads TGTGCCACAACATTCTACAATGAGCAGTTCTTC. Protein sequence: CATTFYNEQFF.

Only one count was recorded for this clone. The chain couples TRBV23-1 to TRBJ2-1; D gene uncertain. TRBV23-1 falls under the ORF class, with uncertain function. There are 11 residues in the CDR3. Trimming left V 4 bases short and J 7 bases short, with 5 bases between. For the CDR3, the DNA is TGCGCCAGCAGTCGAGTGAATGAGCAGTTCTTC. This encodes CASSRVNEQFF.

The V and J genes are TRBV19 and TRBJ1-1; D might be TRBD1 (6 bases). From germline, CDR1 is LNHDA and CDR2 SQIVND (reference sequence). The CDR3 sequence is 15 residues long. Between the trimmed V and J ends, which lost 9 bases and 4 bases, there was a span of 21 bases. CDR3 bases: TGTGCCAGCGGAATGGGGGCGCGAATGGGCACTGAAGCTTTCTTT. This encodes CASGMGARMGTEAFF.